These T cell receptor beta chains were read from a single sample in a study of cytomegalovirus exposure and HLA in healthy donors. Generated by immunoSEQ multiplex PCR, the TCRdb table keeps only in-frame clones and is missing some. The sample has about 120,000 clones; roughly 90% are singletons. Sequenced input: PBMCs. The receptors shown here come from a woman between 18 and 29 years old in good health and CMV-seropositive. CDR3s include the opening cysteine and the closing phenylalanine or tryptophan. The order of the fields is J gene, D gene, clone size, V gene, CDR3 DNA, CDR3 protein. The D gene is left open where the match is weak. Expanded clones get a size class; other rows say once, few or many, or leave the size out.

TRBJ1-5,-,-,TRBV7-3,TGTGCCAGCAGCTTAGTCATGGCTACTGGTGGGGCTATATACCTTGACAATCAGCCCCAGCATTTT,CASSLVMATGGAIYLDNQPQHF
TRBJ1-1,-,-,TRBV5-1,TGCGCCAGCAGCTGGAACAGGGATGGGGACACTGAAGCTTTCTTT,CASSWNRDGDTEAFF
TRBJ2-3,TRBD2,-,TRBV4-3,TGCGCCAGCAGCCAAGAGGCTAGCGGGACGCCGAGAACAGATACGCAGTATTTT,CASSQEASGTPRTDTQYF
TRBJ2-1,-,few,TRBV11-2,TGTGCCAGCAGTCAAGGACTCTCCAATCGGGATGAGCAGTTCTTC,CASSQGLSNRDEQFF
TRBJ2-4,-,-,TRBV2,TGTGCCAGCAGTGCCTTACGACTCGTTCGGAAAAACATTCAGTACTTC,CASSALRLVRKNIQYF
TRBJ1-6,TRBD1,few,TRBV6-1,TGTGCCAGCAGTGAAGCGCCGACAGGGGGAACACCCCTCCACTTT,CASSEAPTGGTPLHF
TRBJ2-1,TRBD2,-,TRBV11-1,TGTGCCAGCAGCTTAAGTAGCGGGGGGGACTCCTACAATGAGCAGTTCTTC,CASSLSSGGDSYNEQFF
TRBJ1-1,TRBD1,-,TRBV29-1,TGCAGCGTTTCGGAGGGGGCGAACACTGAAGCTTTCTTT,CSVSEGANTEAFF
TRBJ1-5,-,-,TRBV19,TGTGCCAGTACCCCGCGGGCAGGTGAGAGGCCCCAGCATTTT,CASTPRAGERPQHF
TRBJ2-7,-,-,TRBV10-3,TGTGCCCCAACGGGACACTTAAAATCCTACGAGCAGTACTTC,CAPTGHLKSYEQYF
TRBJ2-7,TRBD1,-,TRBV9,TGTGCCAGCAGTCCCACAGGGGCTAACTACGAGCAGTACTTC,CASSPTGANYEQYF
TRBJ1-2,-,few,TRBV5-6,TGTGCCAGCAGCTTGGGGGGGCTTGGTGGCTACACCTTC,CASSLGGLGGYTF
TRBJ2-1,TRBD1,-,TRBV9,TGTGCCAGCGGGAAAGGGGGCTTTCCAGTCAATGAGCAGTTCTTC,CASGKGGFPVNEQFF
TRBJ2-5,-,few,TRBV5-4,TGTGCCAGCAGCCCCCAGTTGAGCGACCAAGAGACCCAGTACTTC,CASSPQLSDQETQYF
TRBJ2-3,-,-,TRBV9,TGTGCCAGCAGCGTACACACAGATACGCAGTATTTT,CASSVHTDTQYF
TRBJ2-3,-,-,TRBV4-1,TGCGCCAGCAGCCAAGAGGGGGGTGGGGGTCTAAGCACAGATACGCAGTATTTT,CASSQEGGGGLSTDTQYF
TRBJ2-2,TRBD1,-,TRBV5-6,TGTGCCAGCAGCATCGGCGGGACAGGCCCTCGGAGCGACACCGGGGAGCTGTTTTTT,CASSIGGTGPRSDTGELFF
TRBJ2-5,-,-,TRBV7-9,TGTGCCAGCAGCTTTGGGCGGGGAAGTGTCGCAGAGACCCAGTACTTC,CASSFGRGSVAETQYF
TRBJ2-5,TRBD2,-,TRBV6-1,TGTGCCAGCAAGGGACTAGCGGACCAAGAGACCCAGTACTTC,CASKGLADQETQYF
TRBJ1-3,TRBD1,-,TRBV4-3,TGCGCCAGCAGCCAGGGGACAGGGGACGCTGGAAACACCATATATTTT,CASSQGTGDAGNTIYF
TRBJ2-7,-,-,TRBV19,TGTGCCAGTAGTTGGGACGTGGGGGGTTACTACGAGCAGTACTTC,CASSWDVGGYYEQYF
TRBJ1-4,TRBD1,-,TRBV7-9,TGTGCCAGCAGCACGACAGGGACGGATGAAAAACTGTTTTTT,CASSTTGTDEKLFF
TRBJ2-5,-,-,TRBV5-8,TGTGCCAGCAGCTTGGCTTCAGGACTTCAAGAGACCCAGTACTTC,CASSLASGLQETQYF
TRBJ2-1,-,-,TRBV6-1,TGTGCCAGCAGTGAAGCGCGAGGCTCATCGGGGTTCTTC,CASSEARGSSGFF
TRBJ1-1,-,-,TRBV6-6,TGTGCCAGCAGCGAGAGGGTTGACACTGAAGCTTTCTTT,CASSERVDTEAFF
TRBJ2-2,-,-,TRBV4-2,TGTGCCAGCAGCCCCCACGGGGAGTCCGGGGAGCTGTTTTTT,CASSPHGESGELFF
TRBJ1-3,-,-,TRBV10-3,TGTGCCATCTCCCCCGGGGAATTTGGAAACACCATATATTTT,CAISPGEFGNTIYF
TRBJ2-2,-,-,TRBV14,TGTGCCAGCAGCCAACAGGACAGATTAAACACCGGGGAGCTGTTTTTT,CASSQQDRLNTGELFF
TRBJ1-5,-,-,TRBV10-3,TGTGCCATCAGTGAGTCGGAAGGGGCAGGCAATCAGCCCCAGCATTTT,CAISESEGAGNQPQHF
TRBJ2-7,-,-,TRBV11-1,TGTGCCAGCAGTCCTAGCGTCTCCTACGAGCAGTACTTC,CASSPSVSYEQYF
TRBJ2-1,TRBD1,few,TRBV19,TGTGCCAGTACGCTACAGGGGTCCTACAATGAGCAGTTCTTC,CASTLQGSYNEQFF
TRBJ1-3,-,-,TRBV7-6,TGTGCCAGCAGCTTATACAGGGAACCTGGAAACACCATATATTTT,CASSLYREPGNTIYF
TRBJ1-4,TRBD1,-,TRBV25-1,TGTGCCAGCAGACAGGGGGCAACTAATGAAAAACTGTTTTTT,CASRQGATNEKLFF
TRBJ2-7,TRBD1,-,TRBV30,TGTGCCTGTGACAGGGGAAGCGCCTACGAGCAGTACTTC,CACDRGSAYEQYF
TRBJ2-2,TRBD1,-,TRBV12-5,TGTGCTAGTGGTTTGTCCGGGACAGGGGTTGTCGGGGAGCTGTTTTTT,CASGLSGTGVVGELFF
TRBJ2-5,TRBD1,once,TRBV5-1,TGCGCCAGCAGTCCGACAGGGGCGTGGGAGACCCAGTACTTC,CASSPTGAWETQYF
TRBJ2-1,TRBD2,-,TRBV7-9,TGTGCCAGCAGCTTCCCCGGGACTAGCTCCTACAATGAGCAGTTCTTC,CASSFPGTSSYNEQFF
TRBJ1-1,-,-,TRBV9,TGTGCCAGCAGCTACCAAACCTTAACGGACAGGAACACTGAAGCTTTCTTT,CASSYQTLTDRNTEAFF
TRBJ1-2,TRBD1,once,TRBV13,TGTGCCAGCAGCTTGCCCGGGACAGAGCCTGAGAGCTACACCTTC,CASSLPGTEPESYTF
TRBJ2-1,-,-,TRBV7-8,TGTGCCAGCAGCCCACCCCTTCTAGCCACTTGGAATGAGCAGTTCTTC,CASSPPLLATWNEQFF
TRBJ1-2,-,-,TRBV4-1,TGCGCCAGCAGCCAAGATCCCCCCTGGGGCACAAACTATGGCTACACCTTC,CASSQDPPWGTNYGYTF
TRBJ2-1,TRBD2,-,TRBV29-1,TGCAGCGTTAATAGCGGGAGGGCCTACAATGAGCAGTTCTTC,CSVNSGRAYNEQFF
TRBJ2-1,TRBD2,-,TRBV5-1,TGCGCCAGCAGGAAAAGAAGCGGGGGCGATGAGCAGTTCTTC,CASRKRSGGDEQFF
TRBJ2-5,TRBD2,-,TRBV2,TGTGCCAGCAGTACCCCTAGCGGGGGGGCGAGGGAGACCCAGTACTTC,CASSTPSGGARETQYF
TRBJ1-1,-,-,TRBV5-1,TGCGCCAGCAGCCCCAGGGAAGGGGGGAACACTGAAGCTTTCTTT,CASSPREGGNTEAFF
TRBJ2-7,TRBD1,-,TRBV19,TGTGCCAGTAGTATAGAGGCAGGGGGCTACGAGCAGTACTTC,CASSIEAGGYEQYF
TRBJ1-1,-,-,TRBV13,TGTGCCAGCAGCTTAGGTAAAGGGAGCTTGACAGGGAACACTGAAGCTTTCTTT,CASSLGKGSLTGNTEAFF
TRBJ2-5,-,-,TRBV4-3,TGCGCCAGCAGCCAAGATCCGGGCAGGGAAGAGACCCAGTACTTC,CASSQDPGREETQYF
TRBJ2-2,TRBD2,few,TRBV4-2,TGTGCCAGCAGCCAAGGGGGGGGAGGATCCACCGGGGAGCTGTTTTTT,CASSQGGGGSTGELFF
TRBJ1-4,TRBD1,once,TRBV6-5,TGTGCCAGCAGTTACCGGGGGGACAGGGAACTCGAAAAACTGTTTTTT,CASSYRGDRELEKLFF
TRBJ1-2,TRBD1,few,TRBV6-6,TGTGCCAGCAGCTCGTCAGGGGGTGGCAACTATGGCTACACCTTC,CASSSSGGGNYGYTF
TRBJ2-3,-,-,TRBV23-1,TGCGCCAGCAGTCCCCCCATGGGCAGGACAGATACGCAGTATTTT,CASSPPMGRTDTQYF
TRBJ1-5,-,-,TRBV6-1,TGTGCCAGCAGCCCCAACAGGGCTAGCAATCAGCCCCAGCATTTT,CASSPNRASNQPQHF
TRBJ1-2,-,-,TRBV5-1,TGCGCCAGCAGCGGTGGATCAACGGGGATCTATGGCTACACCTTC,CASSGGSTGIYGYTF
TRBJ1-1,-,-,TRBV28,TGTGCCAGCAGTTTACTGGGGGGGGTATTGATCACTGAAGCTTTCTTT,CASSLLGGVLITEAFF
TRBJ2-1,-,-,TRBV5-1,TGCGCCAGCAGTATGACAGGTGAGCAGTTCTTC,CASSMTGEQFF
TRBJ1-2,-,-,TRBV4-1,TGCGCCAGCAGCCAAGACAGACACCCAGCTAACTATGGCTACACCTTC,CASSQDRHPANYGYTF
TRBJ1-4,-,-,TRBV27,TGTGCCAGCAGTTTCGGGTGGAGGCAATCTGCAACTAATGAAAAACTGTTTTTT,CASSFGWRQSATNEKLFF
TRBJ2-5,-,-,TRBV5-1,TGCGCCAGCAGCCCGGGGAGAGAGACCCAGTACTTC,CASSPGRETQYF
TRBJ1-1,-,-,TRBV6-5,TGTGCCAGCAGCCACGGGAGGAGGCACACTGAAGCTTTCTTT,CASSHGRRHTEAFF